This TCR beta chain was recorded in a study of response to subunit inactivated influenza vaccine. Whole-study results and caveats: After each seasonal influenza vaccination, few new T cells are recruited, the authors suggested.

There are 15 residues in the CDR3. The germline gives CDR1 DFQATT, CDR2 SNEGSKA (reference sequence). Trimming removed 1 base at V and 1 base at J, with 10 bases between. This clonotype was recorded a few times. As yet, its antigen is unknown. Using its own MiXCR run on the RT-PCR reads, TCRdb lists one record per CDR3 protein. Of approximately 680,000 distinct CDR3 sequences in the sample, roughly 14% are singletons; the top ten hold around 10%. The chain has TRBV20-1 and TRBJ2-2; D gene uncertain. Sample: PBMCs from blood, taken about 12 days after vaccination. The clonotype was recovered from a middle-aged man who received an inactivated influenza vaccine. The CDR3 bases are TGCAGTGCTAGAGTTTTGACGGAGAACACCGGGGAGCTGTTTTTT. It codes for CSARVLTENTGELFF.